This entry is about one T cell receptor beta chain. This entry belongs to a study of tumor and adjacent non-tumor tissue in lung cancer. Study information: Aged about 31 to 80 years, patients included fewer than 11 men and 4 to 6 women with stage I to III disease.

The template was RNA from unsorted bulk tissue. The CDR3 spans 15 residues. V lost 5 bases and J lost 3; bases outside the gene matches: 5. Germline V gene lookup returns CDR1 KGHDR and CDR2 SFDVKD. Three rounds of nested PCR, following a modified ARM-PCR protocol, produced the TCRbeta library. Each CDR3 protein is one row after TCRdb ran MiXCR on the multiplex PCR reads. The data show 55,000 to 75,000 distinct CDR3 sequences, 60% seen once. The clonotype originates from a man aged 50 or older with non-small cell lung cancer. The sequencing input was lung tumor tissue. V and J are TRBV24-1 and TRBJ2-7; 11 positions match TRBD2. CDR3 sequence: CATSGQTSGDYEQYF. The CDR3 DNA follows: TGTGCCACCAGTGGTCAGACTAGCGGGGACTACGAGCAGTACTTC.